A single sample is the source of the 8 T cell receptor beta chains below, sequenced in a study of shared clonotypes between healthy human individuals. Sequencing used immunoSEQ multiplex PCR; TCRdb keeps in-frame clones, though not all of them. The sample yields a few hundred thousand clones, 65% seen once. Sequenced material: memory CD4+ T cells sorted from blood. As for subset: CD45RA-negative fraction. These TCRs come from a man aged 25-40 years in good health.

This clone was recorded only once. The V call is TRBV5-1, the J call TRBJ2-7; D not resolved. The V gene's germline CDR1 is SGHRS and CDR2 YFSETQ. The CDR3 extends over 16 amino acids. Between the trimmed V and J ends, which lost 3 bases and 0 bases, there was a span of 16 bases. The CDR3 loop is CASSSTLDGYSYEQYF. Written as DNA, the CDR3 is TGCGCCAGCAGCTCCACCCTTGACGGTTACTCCTACGAGCAGTACTTC.

The chain has TRBV11-2 and TRBJ2-6; either TRBD1 or TRBD2 may fit D (5 bases each). V was pared by 3 bases and J by 4 bases, with 10 bases between. Per germline, CDR1 SGHAT and CDR2 FQNNGV. The CDR3 consists of 15 residues. CDR3 nucleotide sequence: TGTGCCAGCAGCTTCGGGGCGTCCGGGGCCAACGTCCTGACTTTC. Translation: CASSFGASGANVLTF.

The chain employs TRBV25-1 and TRBJ2-7; no clear D gene. The ends were cut back, 3 bases at V and 2 bases at J, with 8 bases in the middle. The CDR3 runs to 13 residues. Germline CDR1 is MGHDK and CDR2 is SYGVNS. The CDR3 loop is CASSEDGTYEQYF. The DNA of the CDR3 is TGTGCCAGCAGTGAGGACGGAACCTACGAGCAGTACTTC.

The chain combines TRBV29-1 with TRBJ2-3; D gene unclear. CDR1 SQVTM and CDR2 ANQGSEA come from the germline V gene. Trimming stripped 3 bases from V and 2 bases from J, with 6 bases between. The CDR3 spans 12 residues. The CDR3 reads CSVDRLTDTQYF. The CDR3 nucleotides are TGCAGCGTTGACAGGCTCACAGATACGCAGTATTTT.

The rearrangement joins TRBV4-3 to TRBJ2-1, with D uncertain. CDR3 size: 16 residues. Germline V lookup: CDR1 LGHNA, CDR2 YSLEER. The V end lost 1 base, the J end lost 6 bases, and 16 bases lay between the germline ends. CDR3 coding DNA: TGCGCCAGCAGCCAAGGTAACCAGGTGACGGGCAATGAGCAGTTCTTC. Protein: CASSQGNQVTGNEQFF.

The chain's CDR3 is CAIRDSGQENTEAFF. The CDR3 nucleotides are TGTGCCATCAGGGATTCGGGACAGGAGAACACTGAAGCTTTCTTT. The chain links TRBV10-3 to TRBJ1-1; 8 bases fit TRBD1. The CDR3 extends over 15 amino acids. V was clipped by 6 bases and J by 1 base; unmatched bases: 7. Germline values: CDR1 ENHRY, CDR2 SYGVKD.

The chain combines TRBV4-3 with TRBJ1-3; D is ambiguous. Trimming shortened V by 0 bases and J by 0 bases, and 12 bases separated the two germline ends. From germline, CDR1 is LGHNA and CDR2 YSLEER. The CDR3 runs 17 residues. CDR3 amino acids: CASSQERPGSSGNTIYF. The DNA of the CDR3 is TGCGCCAGCAGCCAAGAGCGTCCGGGAAGCTCTGGAAACACCATATATTTT.

The V gene is TRBV27, the J gene TRBJ2-3; 8 bases align to TRBD2. Germline values: CDR1 MNHEY, CDR2 SMNVEV (reference sequence). This CDR3 region has 14 residues. The trim removed 8 bases at V and 6 bases at J, leaving 10 bases unmatched. The CDR3 spells CASRPRREADTQYF. CDR3 DNA sequence: TGTGCCAGCCGTCCACGGCGGGAGGCCGATACGCAGTATTTT.